Following are 25 T cell receptor beta chains from one sample sequenced in a study of shared clonotypes between healthy human individuals (dated by TCRdb to 2018 to 2021). The library relied on the immunoSEQ multiplex PCR assay. TCRdb stores this immuneACCESS table with in-frame sequences only. Part of the clones is absent; in the studies checked, under half of the shortfall reflects unresolved V genes, and no reason is known for the rest. The sample table shows 2,100,000 or so clones, and approximately 94% are seen once. Together, the top ten hold around 0.13% of the sample. Source material: naive CD4+ T cells sorted from blood. In light of the paper, this sample's cell subset or site label describes: CD45RA+ positively selected. The receptor set was obtained from a man between 18 and 35 years old in good health.

The J gene is TRBJ1-2, the V gene TRBV5-4; no clear D gene. CDR3 length equals 14 residues. Trimming left V 4 bases short and J 2 bases short, with 12 bases between. Per the germline V gene, CDR1 is SGHNT and CDR2 is YYREEE (reference sequence). This chain's CDR3 is CASSVGPSNYGYTF. CDR3 coding DNA: TGTGCCAGCAGCGTGGGCCCGAGCAACTATGGCTACACCTTC. The full variable domain, completed using reference TRBV5-4 and TRBJ1-2, is ETGVTQSPTHLIKTRGQQVTLRCSSQSGHNTVSWYQQALGQGPQFIFQYYREEENGRGNFPPRFSGLQFPNYSSELNVNALELDDSALYLCASSVGPSNYGYTFGSGTRLTVV.

The chain employs TRBV5-1 and TRBJ1-1; 8 nucleotides align to TRBD1. The CDR3 spans 15 residues. Germline CDR1 reads SGHRS; CDR2 reads YFSETQ. With 0 bases clipped from V and 4 bases from J, the junction kept 5 bases outside the gene matches. The CDR3 bases are TGCGCCAGCAGCTTGGGGCAGGGGGCTCCCACTGAAGCTTTCTTT. Translated, it gives CASSLGQGAPTEAFF.

The rearrangement uses TRBV6-1 and TRBJ2-4, with TRBD2 as a possible D gene (6 bases). Looked up from germline, CDR1 is MNHNS and CDR2 is SASEGT. Deletions cut 3 bases from V and 2 bases from J, with 11 bases between. There are 15 residues in the CDR3. As DNA, the CDR3 is TGTGCCAGCAGTGACTCCGGGGGAACCAAAAACATTCAGTACTTC. Amino acids: CASSDSGGTKNIQYF.

The chain couples TRBV11-2 to TRBJ2-1; the match to TRBD2 covers 12 bases. The CDR3 length is 16 residues. V was clipped by 4 bases and J by 8 bases; unmatched bases: 9. Germline CDR1 is SGHAT and CDR2 is FQNNGV. The CDR3 loop reads CASSYPGLAGGYEQFF. The CDR3 DNA follows: TGTGCCAGCAGCTACCCGGGGCTAGCGGGAGGGTATGAGCAGTTCTTC. The full variable domain, rest sourced from reference TRBV11-2 and TRBJ2-1, is EAGVAQSPRYKIIEKRQSVAFWCNPISGHATLYWYQQILGQGPKLLIQFQNNGVVDDSQLPKDRFSAERLKGVDSTLKIQPAKLEDSAVYLCASSYPGLAGGYEQFFGPGTRLTVL.

A remark on this clone: The same CDR3 also results from other DNA sequences found in this sample. The chain has TRBV5-1 and TRBJ1-2; 8 nucleotides match TRBD1. The CDR3 spans 14 residues. Germline lookup yields CDR1 SGHRS and CDR2 YFSETQ. V shed 0 bases, J shed 6 bases, and the junction held 4 bases outside the gene matches. Here the CDR3 DNA reads TGCGCCAGCAGCTTGGCGCAGGGGGCCGATGGCTACACCTTC. Its translation: CASSLAQGADGYTF.

Notes on this clone: This same CDR3 is encoded by further DNA sequences in the sample. This chain links TRBV7-9 with TRBJ1-1, with D perhaps TRBD1 (6 bases). Germline V gene lookup returns CDR1 SEHNR and CDR2 FQNEAQ (reference sequence). V lost 1 base to trimming and J lost 0 bases, with 6 bases between them. CDR3 length: 14 amino acids. DNA of the CDR3: TGTGCCAGCAGCTTAGGGGGGCTGAACACTGAAGCTTTCTTT. Translated, it gives CASSLGGLNTEAFF.

In this sample, this clone turned up once. V usage is TRBV9 and J usage is TRBJ2-2; TRBD2 agrees at 9 bases. Germline values: CDR1 SGDLS, CDR2 YYNGEE. J lost 4 bases, V lost 0 bases, and 4 bases had no gene match. The CDR3 length is 16 residues. CDR3 nucleotide sequence: TGTGCCAGCAGCGTAGCTAGCGGGATGGGCACCGGGGAGCTGTTTTTT. It translates to CASSVASGMGTGELFF.

For the CDR3, the DNA is TGTGCCAGCAGTGGGGGACAGGGGGTAGGGTGGACCCAGTACTTC. Protein product: CASSGGQGVGWTQYF. The chain couples TRBV6-1 to TRBJ2-5; 11 bases match TRBD1. The CDR3 is 15 amino acids. V was pared by 4 bases and J by 7 bases, with 8 bases of the junction left unmatched. Germline lookup yields CDR1 MNHNS and CDR2 SASEGT.

The rearrangement joins TRBV2 to TRBJ1-4; a weak D match, TRBD1 (5 bases). CDR3 length equals 15 residues. CDR1 and CDR2 (germline): SNHLY, FYNNEI. The V end lost 6 bases, the J end lost 7 bases, and 18 bases lay between the germline ends. CDR3: CASSPGGGNLEKLFF. The CDR3 region has the DNA TGTGCCAGCAGCCCCGGCGGGGGGAATCTTGAAAAACTGTTTTTT.

The chain links TRBV2 to TRBJ2-5, with D tentatively TRBD2 (5 bases). V was trimmed by 3 bases and J by 1 base, leaving 9 bases between them. Looked up from germline, CDR1 is SNHLY and CDR2 is FYNNEI. The CDR3 loop spans 14 amino acids. CDR3 amino acids: CASSEARVQETQYF. CDR3 DNA sequence: TGTGCCAGCAGTGAGGCGAGGGTCCAAGAGACCCAGTACTTC.

V and J are TRBV28 and TRBJ1-4; D is perhaps TRBD1 (6 bases). There are 14 residues in the CDR3. The V gene's germline CDR1 is MDHEN and CDR2 SYDVKM. V was trimmed by 6 bases and J by 0 bases, leaving 8 bases between them. CDR3 nucleotide sequence: TGTGCCAGCAGGCAGGGGCCAACTAATGAAAAACTGTTTTTT. Residues: CASRQGPTNEKLFF.

This chain connects TRBV6-1 to TRBJ2-7; 9 bases agree with TRBD1. Trimming removed 5 bases from V and 2 bases from J; junction bases left unmatched: 7. The CDR3 spans 15 residues. Looked up from germline, CDR1 is MNHNS and CDR2 is SASEGT. CDR3 residues: CASSSWDREAYEQYF. CDR3 DNA sequence: TGTGCCAGCAGTTCCTGGGACAGGGAGGCCTACGAGCAGTACTTC.

The J gene is TRBJ2-7, the V gene TRBV7-6; 9 nucleotides align to TRBD2. The length of the CDR3 is 14 residues. The germline V gene encodes CDR1 SGHVS and CDR2 FNYEAQ. V lost 5 bases, J lost 0 bases, and 2 bases stayed unmatched. The CDR3 DNA reads TGTGCCAGCAGCACGACTAGCGGCTCCTACGAGCAGTACTTC. Amino acid sequence: CASSTTSGSYEQYF.

V is TRBV19 and J is TRBJ2-2; tentative D call: TRBD1 (6 bases). The V gene lost 6 bases and the J gene lost 2 bases, with 13 bases spanning the gap. In germline, CDR1 is LNHDA, CDR2 SQIVND (reference sequence). This CDR3 is 15 amino acids long. This CDR3 is CASSFRDTNTGELFF. The CDR3, as DNA: TGTGCCAGTAGCTTCCGGGACACAAACACCGGGGAGCTGTTTTTT. The full variable domain, its missing parts supplied by reference TRBV19 and TRBJ2-2, is DGGITQSPKYLFRKEGQNVTLSCEQNLNHDAMYWYRQDPGQGLRLIYYSQIVNDFQKGDIAEGYSVSREKKESFPLTVTSAQKNPTAFYLCASSFRDTNTGELFFGEGSRLTVL.

The chain combines TRBV5-8 with TRBJ2-7, with D possibly TRBD2 on 5 matching bases. V was pared by 4 bases and J by 6 bases, with 17 bases between. The CDR3 length is 14 residues. The V gene's germline CDR1 is SGHTS and CDR2 YDEGEE. DNA of the CDR3: TGTGCCAGCAGCGCCGGCCCCCGGGGTCTCGAGCAGTACTTC. Protein sequence: CASSAGPRGLEQYF.

This chain links TRBV29-1 with TRBJ2-1; 7 positions agree with TRBD1. After removal of 6 bases from V and 8 bases from J, the junction contained 4 bases not matched to a gene. The CDR3 covers 11 residues. Germline CDR1 SQVTM, CDR2 ANQGSEA. Written as DNA, the CDR3 is TGCAGCGTACAGGGGTGGGATGAGCAGTTCTTC. Its translation is CSVQGWDEQFF.

The chain carries TRBV10-2 and TRBJ2-4; the D is unclear. CDR1 and CDR2 from the germline V gene are WSHSY and SAAADI. V was pared by 2 bases and J by 0 bases, with 8 bases between. CDR3 size: 15 residues. The DNA of the CDR3 is TGCGCCAGCAGTGAGAATGATGTAGCCAAAAACATTCAGTACTTC. Translation gives CASSENDVAKNIQYF.

This chain connects TRBV18 to TRBJ2-7, with D perhaps TRBD2 (6 bases). The CDR3 covers 14 residues. The V end lost 4 bases, the J end lost 2 bases, and 12 bases lay between the germline ends. Germline values: CDR1 KGHSH, CDR2 LQKENI. The CDR3 sequence is CASSRGTGPYEQYF. CDR3 bases: TGTGCCAGCTCACGCGGGACCGGCCCCTACGAGCAGTACTTC.

The rearrangement links TRBV7-2 to TRBJ2-1, with D perhaps matching TRBD1 or TRBD2 (5 bases each). This CDR3 contains 16 residues. Germline assignment: CDR1 SGHTA and CDR2 FQGNSA. The V end was cut by 4 bases, the J end by 1 base, with 14 bases between. This CDR3 reads CASSSVRGLSYNEQFF. For the CDR3, the DNA is TGTGCCAGCAGCTCGGTTCGGGGCTTGTCCTACAATGAGCAGTTCTTC.

The chain's CDR3 is CASSSLGANTEAFF. The CDR3 bases are TGCGCCAGCAGCTCCCTCGGGGCGAACACTGAAGCTTTCTTT. This chain connects TRBV5-1 to TRBJ1-1; tentative D call: TRBD1 (5 bases). The CDR3 consists of 14 residues. CDR1 SGHRS and CDR2 YFSETQ come from the germline V gene. With 3 bases removed from V and 1 base from J, the gap between germline ends came to 10 bases.

The chain links TRBV30 to TRBJ1-3; D not certain. The CDR3 totals 15 residues. Trimming cost V 4 bases and J 2 bases, with 15 bases left between them. Germline V lookup: CDR1 GTSNPN, CDR2 SVGIG (reference sequence). The CDR3 DNA is TGTGCCTGGACCCCCCTGTCAAGCCCTGGAAACACCATATATTTT. Its translation is CAWTPLSSPGNTIYF.

This clone was recorded a few times. The chain couples TRBV10-1 to TRBJ1-6; unclear D gene. The CDR3 runs 9 residues. The ends were cut back, 7 bases at V and 9 bases at J, with 1 base in the middle. Germline values: CDR1 WNHNN, CDR2 SYGVQD (reference sequence). CDR3 residues: CASTSPLHF. CDR3 coding DNA: TGCGCCAGCACTTCACCCCTCCACTTT.

V and J are TRBV9 and TRBJ2-2, with TRBD2 matching 8 bases. J lost 6 bases, V lost 4 bases, and 8 bases had no gene match. Germline V gives CDR1 SGDLS, CDR2 YYNGEE. There are 15 residues in the CDR3. This chain's CDR3 is CASSILGLEAGELFF. The CDR3 DNA reads TGTGCCAGCAGCATCTTGGGACTAGAGGCCGGGGAGCTGTTTTTT. The full variable domain, with the rest looked up from reference TRBV9 and TRBJ2-2, is DSGVTQTPKHLITATGQRVTLRCSPRSGDLSVYWYQQSLDQGLQFLIQYYNGEERAKGNILERFSAQQFPDLHSELNLSSLELGDSALYFCASSILGLEAGELFFGEGSRLTVL.

The chain combines TRBV4-1 with TRBJ2-5; TRBD2 is a possible D gene (6 bases). This CDR3 comprises 14 residues. Trimming removed 1 base from V and 5 bases from J, with 11 bases in between. Germline CDR1 is MGHRA and CDR2 is YSYEKL. The CDR3, as DNA: TGCGCCAGCAGCCAAGTCCTAGCGATGGAGACCCAGTACTTC. Amino acids: CASSQVLAMETQYF.

As concerns this clone: Additional DNA sequences in this sample encode the identical CDR3. The CDR3 DNA is TGTGCCAGCAGCTTATCGGGGTATACTGAAGCTTTCTTT. It specifies CASSLSGYTEAFF. The rearrangement joins TRBV11-2 to TRBJ1-1; no clear D gene. The germline V gene encodes CDR1 SGHAT and CDR2 FQNNGV. Trimming removed 2 bases from V and 5 bases from J, with 9 bases in between. This CDR3 is 13 amino acids long.